This record concerns one TCR beta chain sequence. The V segment lost 7 bases and the J segment 0 bases; nucleotides outside the gene matches: 18. The CDR3 totals 19 residues. Germline CDR1 reads MDHEN; CDR2 reads SYDVKM. These data originate in a study of T cell responses to AZD1222 COVID-19 vaccine. The table came from immunoSEQ multiplex PCR; TCRdb's copy has only in-frame clones and leaves some out. The table has approximately 180,000 clones, around 90% seen once. The sequences come from peripheral blood, collected 28 days after the second AZD1222 dose. This TCR derives from an adult who received the AZD1222 COVID-19 vaccine. The V call is TRBV28, the J call TRBJ1-5; TRBD1 matches at 7 bases. CDR3 nucleotide sequence: TGTGCCAGCACCGGACTCTGGCAGGGGGAGGCCTATAGCAATCAGCCCCAGCATTTT. Its protein product is CASTGLWQGEAYSNQPQHF.